Listed below are T cell receptor beta chains from one sample, sequenced in a study of blood T cell repertoires in COVID-19. TCRdb keeps only in-frame clones here, not all; method: immunoSEQ multiplex PCR. The data hold 55,000 to 65,000 clones, with about 81% observed a single time. Specimen: peripheral blood. All receptors derive from a man aged 55 to 69 with COVID-19, enrolled during active disease. The CDR3 runs from the conserved cysteine through the conserved F or W. The D gene is left open where the match is weak. Some rows have no size entry. The others give once, few or many, or a class for an expanded clone.

j_call: TRBJ2-7; clone_size: few; v_call: TRBV4-1; d_call: .; cdr3_nt: TGCGCCAGCAGCCAAGGTCTTGGGGGCAGGGGAGGGTACGAGCAGTACTTC; cdr3_aa: CASSQGLGGRGGYEQYF
j_call: TRBJ2-1; clone_size: .; v_call: TRBV19; d_call: .; cdr3_nt: TGTGCCAGTAGTACACTAGTTTCCCACAATGAGCAGTTCTTC; cdr3_aa: CASSTLVSHNEQFF
j_call: TRBJ2-2; clone_size: .; v_call: TRBV30; d_call: TRBD2; cdr3_nt: TGTGCCTGGAGTGTAGGCCCCGGGAGGATGACCGGGGAGCTGTTTTTT; cdr3_aa: CAWSVGPGRMTGELFF
j_call: TRBJ2-3; clone_size: .; v_call: TRBV27; d_call: .; cdr3_nt: TGTGCCAGCAAAACCACAGGGAGCACAGATACGCAGTATTTT; cdr3_aa: CASKTTGSTDTQYF
j_call: TRBJ1-3; clone_size: few; v_call: TRBV7-3; d_call: TRBD1; cdr3_nt: TGTGCCAGCAGCCCCCGAGGGACAGACTCATACTCTGGAAACACCATATATTTT; cdr3_aa: CASSPRGTDSYSGNTIYF
j_call: TRBJ1-2; clone_size: .; v_call: TRBV25-1; d_call: TRBD1; cdr3_nt: TGTGCCAGCAGTGCCGGGACAGGGATTAACTATGGCTACACCTTC; cdr3_aa: CASSAGTGINYGYTF
j_call: TRBJ2-6; clone_size: .; v_call: TRBV7-3; d_call: TRBD2; cdr3_nt: TGTGCCAGCAGCTTAAGAGCTAGCGGGAGGACAACTGGGGCCAACGTCCTGACTTTC; cdr3_aa: CASSLRASGRTTGANVLTF
j_call: TRBJ1-3; clone_size: .; v_call: TRBV4-1; d_call: TRBD1; cdr3_nt: TGCGCCAGCAGCCAGTCAGGGGGCATGGCTGGAAACACCATATATTTT; cdr3_aa: CASSQSGGMAGNTIYF
j_call: TRBJ1-2; clone_size: .; v_call: TRBV5-4; d_call: TRBD1; cdr3_nt: TGTGCCAGCAGCGGGATACAGGGGAACTATGGCTACACCTTC; cdr3_aa: CASSGIQGNYGYTF
j_call: TRBJ2-2; clone_size: .; v_call: TRBV6-5; d_call: TRBD1; cdr3_nt: TGTGCCAGCAGTTCCCGGACAGGGAGTGTCTCCGGGGAGCTGTTTTTT; cdr3_aa: CASSSRTGSVSGELFF
j_call: TRBJ1-6; clone_size: few; v_call: TRBV9; d_call: TRBD1; cdr3_nt: TGTGCCAGCAGCGGACAGGGGGCATCCTATAATTCACCCCTCCACTTT; cdr3_aa: CASSGQGASYNSPLHF
j_call: TRBJ2-7; clone_size: .; v_call: TRBV29-1; d_call: .; cdr3_nt: TGCAGCGTTGAATCGTCGGGGAAAGGCGAGCAGTACTTC; cdr3_aa: CSVESSGKGEQYF
j_call: TRBJ2-5; clone_size: .; v_call: TRBV7-2; d_call: TRBD1; cdr3_nt: TGTGCCAGCAGCACGGACAGGGGTCGGATGGAGACCCAGTACTTC; cdr3_aa: CASSTDRGRMETQYF
j_call: TRBJ2-6; clone_size: .; v_call: TRBV6-1; d_call: .; cdr3_nt: TGTGCCAGCAGTGGGGGGTCGACAGGACCCTCTGGGGCCAACGTCCTGACTTTC; cdr3_aa: CASSGGSTGPSGANVLTF
j_call: TRBJ1-1; clone_size: few; v_call: TRBV7-9; d_call: .; cdr3_nt: TGTGCCAGCAGCTCTTTACAGGGGAACACTGAAGCTTTCTTT; cdr3_aa: CASSSLQGNTEAFF
j_call: TRBJ1-5; clone_size: .; v_call: TRBV6-1; d_call: TRBD1; cdr3_nt: TGTGCCAGCAGTGAAGCAGGGGGCGTGGGTCAGCCCCAGCATTTT; cdr3_aa: CASSEAGGVGQPQHF
j_call: TRBJ2-7; clone_size: .; v_call: TRBV5-1; d_call: TRBD1; cdr3_nt: TGCGCCAGCAGACTTATATTCCGGGACAGGGTGTCCGAGCAGTACTTC; cdr3_aa: CASRLIFRDRVSEQYF
j_call: TRBJ2-5; clone_size: .; v_call: TRBV5-1; d_call: .; cdr3_nt: TGCGCCAGCAGCTTGTGGGGGGATGACAGGGAAGAGACCCAGTACTTC; cdr3_aa: CASSLWGDDREETQYF
j_call: TRBJ1-1; clone_size: once; v_call: TRBV7-6; d_call: .; cdr3_nt: TGTGCCAGCAGCTCGGCGAGTCAGGGTATGAACACTGAAGCTTTCTTT; cdr3_aa: CASSSASQGMNTEAFF
j_call: TRBJ2-1; clone_size: .; v_call: TRBV19; d_call: TRBD2; cdr3_nt: TGTGCCAGTAGTATATCCGGGAGGGTCCCGGAGAATGAGCAGTTCTTC; cdr3_aa: CASSISGRVPENEQFF
j_call: TRBJ2-2; clone_size: .; v_call: TRBV18; d_call: .; cdr3_nt: TGTGCCAGCTCTCCCGTCGGGGAGCTGTTTTTT; cdr3_aa: CASSPVGELFF
j_call: TRBJ2-2; clone_size: .; v_call: TRBV19; d_call: .; cdr3_nt: TGTGCCAGTAGGCGATCCGGGTCCACCGGGGAGCTGTTTTTT; cdr3_aa: CASRRSGSTGELFF
j_call: TRBJ1-2; clone_size: few; v_call: TRBV7-9; d_call: .; cdr3_nt: TGTGCCAGCAGCTTTGAGGGAAAAGATAGCTACACCTTC; cdr3_aa: CASSFEGKDSYTF
j_call: TRBJ2-3; clone_size: .; v_call: TRBV5-1; d_call: .; cdr3_nt: TGCGCCAGCAGCCTACTGGGGGGACCCGAAGATACGCAGTATTTT; cdr3_aa: CASSLLGGPEDTQYF
j_call: TRBJ2-7; clone_size: .; v_call: TRBV4-3; d_call: TRBD1; cdr3_nt: TGCGCCAGCAGCCAAACGACAGGGTACGAGCAGTACTTC; cdr3_aa: CASSQTTGYEQYF
j_call: TRBJ1-5; clone_size: .; v_call: TRBV6-6; d_call: TRBD1; cdr3_nt: TGTGCCAGCAGTTACCGCGGACAGGCCAATCAGCCCCAGCATTTT; cdr3_aa: CASSYRGQANQPQHF
j_call: TRBJ2-3; clone_size: .; v_call: TRBV10-3; d_call: TRBD2; cdr3_nt: TGTGCCATCAGTAAGAGACCTACCGACCGGAGCGGGGGCACAGATACGCAGTATTTT; cdr3_aa: CAISKRPTDRSGGTDTQYF
j_call: TRBJ2-7; clone_size: once; v_call: TRBV9; d_call: TRBD2; cdr3_nt: TGTGCCAGCAGCGTCGGGACTAGCGGTTACGAGCAGTACTTC; cdr3_aa: CASSVGTSGYEQYF
j_call: TRBJ1-1; clone_size: .; v_call: TRBV18; d_call: .; cdr3_nt: TGTGCCAGCTCACAGGAACAGGCATTGGGAGCTTTCTTT; cdr3_aa: CASSQEQALGAFF
j_call: TRBJ1-1; clone_size: .; v_call: TRBV15; d_call: TRBD1; cdr3_nt: TGTGCCACCAGCAGAGATAGGGGGCAGGGGGTGACTATGAACACTGAAGCTTTCTTT; cdr3_aa: CATSRDRGQGVTMNTEAFF
j_call: TRBJ2-7; clone_size: .; v_call: TRBV14; d_call: .; cdr3_nt: TGTGCCAGCAGCCAAGGATACTTCAGGGGTTCCTACGAGCAGTACTTC; cdr3_aa: CASSQGYFRGSYEQYF
j_call: TRBJ2-1; clone_size: few; v_call: TRBV2; d_call: TRBD1; cdr3_nt: TGTGCCAGCAGAAAGAGAGGGGGCGAATCGAATGAGCAGTTCTTC; cdr3_aa: CASRKRGGESNEQFF
j_call: TRBJ1-2; clone_size: .; v_call: TRBV18; d_call: TRBD1; cdr3_nt: TGTGCCAGCTCACCCGACAGGGGCTATGGCTACACCTTC; cdr3_aa: CASSPDRGYGYTF
j_call: TRBJ2-1; clone_size: .; v_call: TRBV6-1; d_call: TRBD2; cdr3_nt: TGTGCCAGCAGTGAAGAGACTAGCGGGGGGCCTCTATACAATGAGCAGTTCTTC; cdr3_aa: CASSEETSGGPLYNEQFF
j_call: TRBJ2-7; clone_size: .; v_call: TRBV28; d_call: TRBD1; cdr3_nt: TGTGCCAGCAGTTTTTCCTGGACAGGGGACTCCTACGAGCAGTACTTC; cdr3_aa: CASSFSWTGDSYEQYF
j_call: TRBJ1-1; clone_size: few; v_call: TRBV7-9; d_call: .; cdr3_nt: TGTGCCAGCAGCTCGAGCCCGGACAGACGTATGAACACTGAAGCTTTCTTT; cdr3_aa: CASSSSPDRRMNTEAFF
j_call: TRBJ1-1; clone_size: .; v_call: TRBV6-6; d_call: TRBD1; cdr3_nt: TGTGCCAGCAGTTACGGAGGGGGCGTAGACACTGAAGCTTTCTTT; cdr3_aa: CASSYGGGVDTEAFF